This T cell receptor beta chain was captured by sequencing in a study of T cell changes during pregnancy in multiple sclerosis. The CDR3 is 15 residues long. CDR1 LNHDA and CDR2 SQIVND come from the germline V gene (reference sequence). V lost 10 bases to trimming and J lost 1 base; unmatched junction nucleotides: 12. Repertoires were generated with immunoSEQ multiplex PCR, while TCRdb's copy carries only in-frame clones and drops some. The sample lists about 80,000 clones, approximately 94% occurring once. The receptor's source is a female donor in good health, enrolled as a control in a pregnancy study. The gene calls are TRBV19 and TRBJ2-7; 8 bases align to TRBD2. Specimen: peripheral blood, collected after pregnancy. In DNA, the CDR3 is TGTGCCACTAGGGAGGCTAGCGGGCATTCCTACGAGCAGTACTTC. Encoded protein: CATREASGHSYEQYF.